These 6 T cell receptor beta chains were sequenced from one sample in a study of shared clonotypes between healthy human individuals. Repertoires were generated with immunoSEQ multiplex PCR, while TCRdb's copy carries only in-frame clones and drops some. The sample records fewer than 1.6 million clones, approximately 98.5% being singletons. Sequencing was done on a sample of naive CD4+ T cells sorted from blood. Subset given: CD45RA+ positively selected. These receptor sequences come from a man aged 30 to 45 in good health.

The chain carries TRBV5-7 and TRBJ2-5; TRBD1 matches at 7 bases. The last part of the DNA fits TRBJ2-7 better; the J call may be wrong. TRBV5-7 belongs to the ORF category, with a function that is uncertain. The CDR3 extends over 15 amino acids. This chain's CDR3 is CASSVTGESGYEQYF. The DNA of the CDR3 is TGTGCCAGCAGCGTAACAGGGGAGAGCGGCTACGAGCAGTACTTC.

This chain uses TRBV19 with TRBJ1-2, with unresolved D. The CDR3 is 15 amino acids. Germline V CDR1 and CDR2: LNHDA, SQIVND (reference sequence). Between the trimmed V and J ends, which lost 3 bases and 4 bases, there was a span of 15 bases. DNA of the CDR3: TGTGCCAGTAGTATTCTCCCTCCACTCGGCTATGGCTACACCTTC. This codes for CASSILPPLGYGYTF.

The chain has TRBV29-1 and TRBJ1-1; D might be TRBD1 (6 bases). V was trimmed by 7 bases and J by 4 bases, leaving 25 bases between them. The CDR3 is 16 amino acids. Germline V gene data show CDR1 as SQVTM and CDR2 as ANQGSEA. The chain's CDR3 is CSARKEGGWVATEAFF. The CDR3, as DNA: TGCAGCGCGCGAAAGGAGGGGGGATGGGTGGCCACTGAAGCTTTCTTT.

The gene calls are TRBV10-3 and TRBJ1-5; 7 nucleotides line up with TRBD1. Trimming removed 10 bases from V and 6 bases from J; junction bases left unmatched: 9. Germline V gives CDR1 ENHRY, CDR2 SYGVKD. CDR3 length: 13 amino acids. The CDR3 here is CATRTGGGQPQHF. As DNA, the CDR3 is TGTGCCACCAGGACAGGCGGCGGTCAGCCCCAGCATTTT.

V is TRBV7-9 and J is TRBJ2-7; TRBD2 is a possible D gene (6 bases). The germline V gene encodes CDR1 SEHNR and CDR2 FQNEAQ (reference sequence). Trimming cost V 6 bases and J 1 base, with 13 bases left between them. The CDR3 loop spans 14 amino acids. The CDR3 DNA sequence: TGTGCCAGCAGTCGCGCGGGGAGATCCTACGAGCAGTACTTC. It specifies CASSRAGRSYEQYF.

This rearrangement joins TRBV4-3 to TRBJ1-5; D call uncertain. Germline lookup yields CDR1 LGHNA and CDR2 YSLEER. The CDR3 is 13 residues long. Trimming stripped 4 bases from V and 4 bases from J, with 8 bases between. This CDR3 is CASSLGPNQPQHF. Here the CDR3 DNA reads TGCGCCAGCAGCCTTGGGCCTAATCAGCCCCAGCATTTT.